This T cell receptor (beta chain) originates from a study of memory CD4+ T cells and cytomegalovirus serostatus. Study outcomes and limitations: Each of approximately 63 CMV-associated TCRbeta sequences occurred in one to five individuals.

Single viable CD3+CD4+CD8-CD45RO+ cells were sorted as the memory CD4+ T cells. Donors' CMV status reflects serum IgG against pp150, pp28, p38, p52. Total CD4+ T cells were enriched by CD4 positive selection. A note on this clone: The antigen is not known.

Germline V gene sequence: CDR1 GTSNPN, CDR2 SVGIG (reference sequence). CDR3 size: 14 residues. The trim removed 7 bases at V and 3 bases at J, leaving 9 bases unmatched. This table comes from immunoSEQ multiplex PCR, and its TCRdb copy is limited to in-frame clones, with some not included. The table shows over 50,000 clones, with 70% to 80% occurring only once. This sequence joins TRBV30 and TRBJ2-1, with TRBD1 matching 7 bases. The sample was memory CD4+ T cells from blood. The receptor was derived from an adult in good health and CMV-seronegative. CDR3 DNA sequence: TGTGCCTTTAGGACAGGAGAAAACTACAATGAGCAGTTCTTC. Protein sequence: CAFRTGENYNEQFF.